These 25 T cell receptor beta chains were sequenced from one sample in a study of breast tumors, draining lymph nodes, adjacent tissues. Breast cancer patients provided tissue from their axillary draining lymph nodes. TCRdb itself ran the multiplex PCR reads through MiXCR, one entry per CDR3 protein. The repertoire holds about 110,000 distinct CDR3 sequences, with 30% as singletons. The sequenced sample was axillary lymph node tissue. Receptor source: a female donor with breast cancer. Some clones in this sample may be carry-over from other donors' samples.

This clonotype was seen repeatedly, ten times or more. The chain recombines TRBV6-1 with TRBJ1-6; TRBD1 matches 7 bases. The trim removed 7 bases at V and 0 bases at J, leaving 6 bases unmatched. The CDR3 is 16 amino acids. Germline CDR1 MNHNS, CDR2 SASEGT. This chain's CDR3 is CASKDRDSSYNSPLHF. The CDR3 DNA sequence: TGTGCCAGCAAAGACCGGGACAGCTCCTATAATTCACCCCTCCACTTT.

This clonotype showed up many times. The CDR3 protein is CASSDGGAITGELFF. The CDR3, as DNA: TGTGCCAGCAGTGACGGGGGGGCGATCACCGGGGAGCTGTTTTTT. The chain has TRBV6-2 or TRBV6-3 and TRBJ2-2; 8 positions match TRBD2. There are 15 residues in the CDR3. CDR1 and CDR2 (germline): MNHEY, SVGEGT. V was clipped by 5 bases and J by 4 bases; unmatched bases: 6.

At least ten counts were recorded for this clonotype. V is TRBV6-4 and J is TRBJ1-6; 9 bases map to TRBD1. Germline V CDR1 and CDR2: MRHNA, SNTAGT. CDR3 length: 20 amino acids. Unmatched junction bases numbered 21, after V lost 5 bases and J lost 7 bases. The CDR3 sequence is CASSPVGTGTSEEENSPLHF. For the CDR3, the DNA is TGTGCCAGCAGTCCAGTGGGGACAGGGACTTCGGAGGAGGAGAATTCACCCCTCCACTTT.

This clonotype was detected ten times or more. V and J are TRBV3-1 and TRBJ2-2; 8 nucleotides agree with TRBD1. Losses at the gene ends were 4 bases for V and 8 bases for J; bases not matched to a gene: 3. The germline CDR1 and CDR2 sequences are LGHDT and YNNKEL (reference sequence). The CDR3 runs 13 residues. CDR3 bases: TGTGCCAGCAGCCCCCGGGACAGGGGGGAGCTGTTTTTT. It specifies CASSPRDRGELFF.

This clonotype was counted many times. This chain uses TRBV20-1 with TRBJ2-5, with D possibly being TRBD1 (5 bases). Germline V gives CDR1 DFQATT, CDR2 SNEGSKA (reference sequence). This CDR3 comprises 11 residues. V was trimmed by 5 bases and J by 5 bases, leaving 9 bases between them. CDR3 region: CSASGAETQYF. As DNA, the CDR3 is TGCAGTGCTTCTGGGGCGGAGACCCAGTACTTC.

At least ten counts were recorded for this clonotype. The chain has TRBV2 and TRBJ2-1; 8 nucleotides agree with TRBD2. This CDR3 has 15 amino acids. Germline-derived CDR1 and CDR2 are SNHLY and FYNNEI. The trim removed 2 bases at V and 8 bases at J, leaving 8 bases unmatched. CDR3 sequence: CASSEMAGGDDEQFF. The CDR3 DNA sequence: TGTGCCAGCAGTGAAATGGCGGGGGGTGACGATGAGCAGTTCTTC.

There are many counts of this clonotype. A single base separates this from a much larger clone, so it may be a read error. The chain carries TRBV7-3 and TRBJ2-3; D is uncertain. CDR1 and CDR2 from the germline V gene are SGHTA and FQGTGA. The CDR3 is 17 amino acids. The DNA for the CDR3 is TGTGCCAGCAGCCTAGGCGGCTGGAGAGGTAGCACAGATCCGCAGTATTTT. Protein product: CASSLGGWRGSTDPQYF.

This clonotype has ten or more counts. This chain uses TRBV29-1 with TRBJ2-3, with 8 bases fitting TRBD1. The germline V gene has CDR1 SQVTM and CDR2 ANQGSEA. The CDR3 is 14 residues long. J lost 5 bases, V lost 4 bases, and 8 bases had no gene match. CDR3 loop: CSVARGQVGDTQYF. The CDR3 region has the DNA TGCAGCGTTGCCAGGGGGCAGGTGGGAGATACGCAGTATTTT.

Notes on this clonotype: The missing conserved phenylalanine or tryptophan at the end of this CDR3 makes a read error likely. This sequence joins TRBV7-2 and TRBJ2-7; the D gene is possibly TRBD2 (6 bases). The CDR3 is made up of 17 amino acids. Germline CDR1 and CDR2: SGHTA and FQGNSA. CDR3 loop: CASSLAEGLTFSYQQYL. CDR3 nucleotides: TGTGCCAGCAGCTTAGCGGAAGGACTAACCTTCTCCTACCAGCAGTACCTC.

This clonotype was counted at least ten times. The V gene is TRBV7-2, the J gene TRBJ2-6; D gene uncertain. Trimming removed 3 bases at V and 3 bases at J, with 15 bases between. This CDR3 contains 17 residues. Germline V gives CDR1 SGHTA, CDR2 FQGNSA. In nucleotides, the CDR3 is TGTGCCAGCAGCTTGGTCACGGATCTAGTTGGGGCCAACGTCCTGACTTTC. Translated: CASSLVTDLVGANVLTF.

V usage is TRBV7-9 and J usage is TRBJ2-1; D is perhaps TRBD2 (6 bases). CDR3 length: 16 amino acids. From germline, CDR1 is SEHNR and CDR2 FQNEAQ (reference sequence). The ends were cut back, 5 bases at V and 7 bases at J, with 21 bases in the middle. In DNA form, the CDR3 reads TGTGCCAGCAGCCACAGAGCCGGGGGTATTCGGAATGAGCAGTTCTTC. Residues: CASSHRAGGIRNEQFF.

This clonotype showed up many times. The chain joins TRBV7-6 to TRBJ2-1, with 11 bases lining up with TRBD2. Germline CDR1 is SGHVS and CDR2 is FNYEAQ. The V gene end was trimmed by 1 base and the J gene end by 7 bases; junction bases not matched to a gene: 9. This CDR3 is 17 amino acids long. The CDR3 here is CASSLVPTSGSGNEQFF. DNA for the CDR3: TGTGCCAGCAGCTTAGTACCCACTAGCGGGAGTGGGAATGAGCAGTTCTTC.

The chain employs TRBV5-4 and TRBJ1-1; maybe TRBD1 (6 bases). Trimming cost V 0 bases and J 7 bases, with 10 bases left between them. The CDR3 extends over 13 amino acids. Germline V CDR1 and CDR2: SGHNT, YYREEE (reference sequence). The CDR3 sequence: CASSLGGGDEAFF. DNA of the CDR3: TGTGCCAGCAGCTTGGGTGGGGGCGATGAAGCTTTCTTT.

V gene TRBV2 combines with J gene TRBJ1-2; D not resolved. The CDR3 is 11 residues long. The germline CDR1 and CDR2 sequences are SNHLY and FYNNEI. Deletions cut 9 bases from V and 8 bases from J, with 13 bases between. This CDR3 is CARLGVIGYTF. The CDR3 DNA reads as TGTGCCAGGCTCGGGGTAATCGGCTACACCTTC.

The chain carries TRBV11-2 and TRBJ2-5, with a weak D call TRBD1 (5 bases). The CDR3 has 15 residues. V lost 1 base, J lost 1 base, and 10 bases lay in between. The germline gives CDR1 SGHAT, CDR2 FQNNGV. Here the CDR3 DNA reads TGTGCCAGCAGCTTAGGGGGCATCTCCCAAGAGACCCAGTACTTC. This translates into CASSLGGISQETQYF.

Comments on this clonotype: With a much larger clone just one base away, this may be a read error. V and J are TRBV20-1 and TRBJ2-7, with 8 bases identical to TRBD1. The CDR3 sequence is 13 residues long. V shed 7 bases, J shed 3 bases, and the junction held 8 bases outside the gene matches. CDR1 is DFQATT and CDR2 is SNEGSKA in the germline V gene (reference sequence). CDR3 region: CSVRDRSNYEQYV. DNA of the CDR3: TGCAGTGTTAGGGACAGGTCGAACTACGAGCAGTACGTC.

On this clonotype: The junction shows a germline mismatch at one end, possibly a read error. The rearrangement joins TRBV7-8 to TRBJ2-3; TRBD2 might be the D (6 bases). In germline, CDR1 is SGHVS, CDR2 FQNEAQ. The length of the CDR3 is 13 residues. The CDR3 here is CASSLATGDTRYF. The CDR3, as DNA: TGTGCCAGCAGCTTAGCGACGGGGGATACGCGGTATTTT.

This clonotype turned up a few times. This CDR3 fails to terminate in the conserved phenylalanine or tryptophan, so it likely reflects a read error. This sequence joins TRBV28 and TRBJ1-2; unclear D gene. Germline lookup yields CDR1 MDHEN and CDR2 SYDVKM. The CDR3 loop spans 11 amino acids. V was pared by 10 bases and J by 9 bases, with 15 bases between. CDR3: CAIRVSGSYTS. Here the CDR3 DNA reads TGTGCCATCCGGGTCTCCGGGAGCTACACCTCC.

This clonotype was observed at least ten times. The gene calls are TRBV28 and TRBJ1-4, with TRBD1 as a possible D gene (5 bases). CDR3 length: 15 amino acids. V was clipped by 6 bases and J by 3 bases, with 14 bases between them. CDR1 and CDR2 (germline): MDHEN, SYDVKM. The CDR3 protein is CASSPAGRSNEKLFF. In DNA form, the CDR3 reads TGTGCCAGCAGCCCCGCGGGACGGTCTAATGAAAAACTGTTTTTT. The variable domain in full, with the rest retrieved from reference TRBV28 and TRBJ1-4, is DVKVTQSSRYLVKRTGEKVFLECVQDMDHENMFWYRQDPGLGLRLIYFSYDVKMKEKGDIPEGYSVSREKKERFSLILESASTNQTSMYLCASSPAGRSNEKLFFGSGTQLSVL.

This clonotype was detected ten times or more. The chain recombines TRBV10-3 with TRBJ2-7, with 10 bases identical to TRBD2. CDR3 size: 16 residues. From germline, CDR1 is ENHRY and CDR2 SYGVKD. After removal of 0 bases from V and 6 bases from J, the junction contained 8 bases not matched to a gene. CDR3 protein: CAISESRAGGPSEQYF. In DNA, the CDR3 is TGTGCCATCAGTGAGTCGAGAGCGGGAGGGCCCTCCGAGCAGTACTTC.

CDR3 DNA sequence: TGTGCCTGGAGAGGAGCTGCAGGGGCATCTACCGGGGAGCTGTTTTTT. It specifies CAWRGAAGASTGELFF. This chain connects TRBV30 to TRBJ2-2, with a weak D call TRBD1 (6 bases). This CDR3 region has 16 residues. V was trimmed by 3 bases and J by 5 bases, leaving 19 bases between them. Germline assignment: CDR1 GTSNPN and CDR2 SVGIG (reference sequence).

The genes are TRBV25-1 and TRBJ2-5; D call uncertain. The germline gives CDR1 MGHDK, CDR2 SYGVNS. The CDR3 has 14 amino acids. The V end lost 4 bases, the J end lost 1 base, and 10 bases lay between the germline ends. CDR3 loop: CASSARPGQETQYF. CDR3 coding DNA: TGTGCCAGCAGTGCCCGGCCGGGCCAAGAGACCCAGTACTTC. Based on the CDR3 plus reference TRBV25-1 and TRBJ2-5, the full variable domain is EADIYQTPRYLVIGTGKKITLECSQTMGHDKMYWYQQDPGMELHLIHYSYGVNSTEKGDLSSESTVSRIRTEHFPLTLESARPSHTSQYLCASSARPGQETQYFGPGTRLLVL.

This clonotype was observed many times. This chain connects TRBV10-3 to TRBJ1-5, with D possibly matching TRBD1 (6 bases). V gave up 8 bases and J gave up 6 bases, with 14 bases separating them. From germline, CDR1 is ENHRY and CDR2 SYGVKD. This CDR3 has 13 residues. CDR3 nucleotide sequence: TGTGCCATCGGCACAGGGTCAGCTCAGCCCCAGCATTTT. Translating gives CAIGTGSAQPQHF.

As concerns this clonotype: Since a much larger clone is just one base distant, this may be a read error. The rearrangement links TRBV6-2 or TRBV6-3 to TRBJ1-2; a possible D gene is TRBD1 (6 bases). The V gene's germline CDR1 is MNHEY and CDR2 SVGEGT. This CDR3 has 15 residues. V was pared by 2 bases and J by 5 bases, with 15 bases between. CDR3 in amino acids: CASSYPTGDFYGYTF. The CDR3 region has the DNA TGTGCCAGCAGTTACCCGACAGGCGACTTTTATGGCTACACCTTC.

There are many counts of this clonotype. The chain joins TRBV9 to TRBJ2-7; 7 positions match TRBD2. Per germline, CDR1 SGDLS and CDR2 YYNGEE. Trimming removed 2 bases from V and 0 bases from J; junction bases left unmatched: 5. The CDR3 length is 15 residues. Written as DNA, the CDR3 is TGTGCCAGCAGCGTTTCAAGCGGGGTCTCCTACGAGCAGTACTTC. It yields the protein CASSVSSGVSYEQYF.